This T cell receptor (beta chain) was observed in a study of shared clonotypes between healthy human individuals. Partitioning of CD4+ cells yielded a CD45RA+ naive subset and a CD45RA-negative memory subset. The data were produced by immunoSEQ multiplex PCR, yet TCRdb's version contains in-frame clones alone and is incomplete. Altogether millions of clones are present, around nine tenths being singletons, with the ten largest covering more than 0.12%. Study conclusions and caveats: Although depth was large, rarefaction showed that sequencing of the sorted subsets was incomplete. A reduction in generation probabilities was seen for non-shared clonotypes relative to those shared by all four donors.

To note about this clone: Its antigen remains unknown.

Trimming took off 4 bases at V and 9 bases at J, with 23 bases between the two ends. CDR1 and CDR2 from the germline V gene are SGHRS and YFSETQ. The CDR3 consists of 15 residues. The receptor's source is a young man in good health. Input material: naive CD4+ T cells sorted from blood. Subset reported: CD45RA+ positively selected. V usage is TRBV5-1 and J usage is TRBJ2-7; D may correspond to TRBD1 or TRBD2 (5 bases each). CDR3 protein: CASSPGAVSARVQYF. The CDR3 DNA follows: TGCGCCAGCAGCCCCGGGGCCGTCTCCGCTCGGGTGCAGTACTTC.